This T cell receptor (beta chain) was captured in a study of T cell responses to AZD1222 COVID-19 vaccine (dated by TCRdb to 2020 to 2022). Looking at the study overall: A total of about 230 trial participants underwent TCR sequencing, of whom about 210 received two doses of AZD1222 and some 25 received two doses of the MenACWY control vaccine. Trial participants were enrolled into age subgroups of 18-55, 56-69 and 70-plus years, which contained approximately 150, 28 and 58 TCR-sequenced participants, respectively. General findings and caveats noted by the study authors: Participants were mostly white British and included more females than males, and it was suggested by the authors that clonal diversity may have been underestimated. Conclusions about previously exposed vaccinees were limited because only six AZD1222 recipients were SARS-CoV-2 seropositive at baseline. After two AZD1222 doses, both the breadth and the depth of spike-specific TCRs were significantly higher than at day 0 and than in MenACWY recipients. Reportedly, almost half of the unique spike-specific TCRs recognized epitopes lying outside the regions that are mutated in the B.1.351 and B.1.1.7 variants. Because no day 14 peak-response samples were available, the repertoires could be characterized only after the peak T cell response. The vaccine-associated CD4 TCRs covered the entire spike protein, and the dominant responses fell in regions 160-218 and 743-854. The 56-69-year group was small, and its depth increase did not reach significance, likely because of low power.

The CDR3 regions of human TCRbeta chains were analyzed by immunosequencing. Processing in the source paper ran as follows. Repertoire TCRs were checked for matches against a reference library of SARS-CoV-2-specific TCRs that had been generated using the MIRA antigen-specificity platform. Breadth was defined as the fraction of unique TCRs that were SARS-CoV-2-associated. Depth was defined as the fraction of total T cells that were SARS-CoV-2-associated. Using the MIRA data, every spike-specific TCR was mapped to the spike region that the TCR reacted to and assigned to either a CD4 or a CD8 class. Log10-transformed breadth and depth values were compared by one-way ANOVA with Sidak's multiple comparisons tests. Entries here come from immuneACCESS through TCRdb and include only in-frame sequences with V and J called. Some clones fail to appear in such tables; in the studies checked, an unresolved V gene covers under half of the shortfall, and the cause of the remainder is unknown. The D gene and trimming were derived from the DNA, and the V and J assignments and clone size from that table. The table for this sample lists about 69,000 clones; approximately 87% of them were counted only once. The top ten hold roughly 23% of the sample.

Details on this clone: What antigen it recognizes has not been identified. Per-base quality was not reported, and no clone a single base away is much larger than it.

Taken from the germline V gene, the CDR1 and CDR2 loops are SGHRS and YFSETQ. V is shortened by 0 bases, J by 0 bases, and the region joining them spans 9 bases. From its cysteine to its phenylalanine, the CDR3 spans 15 amino acids. The entry retains the CDR3 DNA only, 45 bases that are in frame from base 1. What the time point label conveys for this sample: about 28 days (+/-7) after the second vaccine dose. Because spike-specific TCR depth and breadth did not differ between the two schedules, AZD1222 recipients who got a second dose at roughly 4 weeks were pooled with those who got a second dose at roughly 12 weeks. Vaccinee samples came from UK trials COV001 and COV002, including a single-blind randomized controlled phase 2/3 trial of AZD1222 (ChAdOx1 nCoV-19) in healthy adults. For TCRbeta chain sequencing, PBMC samples from trial participants were taken at day 0 and at day 28 after the second dose.

The sample consisted of peripheral blood, taken 28 days after the second AZD1222 dose. Recombination linked TRBV5-1 to TRBJ1-1, with the D gene too uncertain to name. This clonotype originated in an adult who received the AZD1222 COVID-19 vaccine. The CDR3 protein sequence reads: CASSLVGELNTEAFF. The nucleotides read TGCGCCAGCAGCTTGGTGGGAGAATTGAACACTGAAGCTTTCTTT. Reference TRBV5-1 and TRBJ1-1 proteins supply the regions before and after the CDR3; the full variable domain is: KAGVTQTPRYLIKTRGQQVTLSCSPISGHRSVSWYQQTPGQGLQFLFEYFSETQRNKGNFPGRFSGRQFSNSRSEMNVSTLELGDSALYLCASSLVGELNTEAFFGQGTRLTVV.